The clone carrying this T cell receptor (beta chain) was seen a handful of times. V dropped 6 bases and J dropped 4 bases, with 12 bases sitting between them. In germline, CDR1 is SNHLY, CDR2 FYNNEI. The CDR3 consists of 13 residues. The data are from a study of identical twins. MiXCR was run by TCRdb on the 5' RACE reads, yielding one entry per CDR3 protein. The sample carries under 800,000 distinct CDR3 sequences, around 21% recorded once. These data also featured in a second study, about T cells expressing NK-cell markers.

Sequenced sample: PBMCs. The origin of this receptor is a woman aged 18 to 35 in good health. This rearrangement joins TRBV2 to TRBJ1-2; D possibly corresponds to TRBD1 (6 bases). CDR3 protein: CASSPTGIYGYTF. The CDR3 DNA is TGTGCCAGCAGCCCAACAGGGATCTATGGCTACACCTTC.